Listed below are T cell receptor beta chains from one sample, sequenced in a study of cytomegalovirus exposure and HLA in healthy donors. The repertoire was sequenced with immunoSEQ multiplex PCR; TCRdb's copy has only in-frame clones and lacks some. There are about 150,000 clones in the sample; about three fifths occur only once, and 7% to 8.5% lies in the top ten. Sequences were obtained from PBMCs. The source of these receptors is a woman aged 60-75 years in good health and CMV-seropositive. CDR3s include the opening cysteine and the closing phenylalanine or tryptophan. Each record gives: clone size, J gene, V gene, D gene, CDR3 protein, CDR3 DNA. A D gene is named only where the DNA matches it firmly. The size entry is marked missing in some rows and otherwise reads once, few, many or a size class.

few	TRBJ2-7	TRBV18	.	CASSPRGGLISYEQYF	TGTGCCAGCTCACCAAGGGGGGGCTTGATCTCCTACGAGCAGTACTTC
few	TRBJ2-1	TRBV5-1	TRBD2	CASSFGAGASSYNEQFF	TGCGCCAGCAGCTTCGGGGCGGGAGCCAGCTCCTACAATGAGCAGTTCTTC
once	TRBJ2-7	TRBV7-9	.	CASSLAGGYEQYF	TGTGCCAGCAGCTTAGCCGGGGGCTACGAGCAGTACTTC
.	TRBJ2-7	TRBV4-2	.	CASSPRDKAYEQYF	TGTGCCAGCAGCCCCCGGGACAAAGCCTACGAGCAGTACTTC
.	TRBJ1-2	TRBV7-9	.	CASSLGAGGRGYTF	TGTGCCAGCAGCTTAGGTGCGGGGGGCAGGGGCTACACCTTC
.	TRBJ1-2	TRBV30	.	CAWSRDFYGYTF	TGTGCCTGGAGCAGGGACTTCTATGGCTACACCTTC
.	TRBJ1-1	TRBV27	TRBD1	CASRTTGEVEAFF	TGTGCCAGCAGGACTACAGGGGAGGTTGAAGCTTTCTTT
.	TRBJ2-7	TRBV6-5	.	CASSLGFSYEQYF	TGTGCCAGCAGTCTCGGGTTCTCCTACGAGCAGTACTTC
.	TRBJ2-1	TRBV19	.	CASSIPRLAHNEQFF	TGTGCCAGTAGTATTCCTCGTCTAGCGCACAATGAGCAGTTCTTC
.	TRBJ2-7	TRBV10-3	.	CATSRSYEQYF	TGTGCCACCTCCCGCTCCTACGAGCAGTACTTC
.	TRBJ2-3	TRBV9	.	CASSVQGSGVDTQYF	TGTGCCAGCAGCGTACAGGGTTCTGGCGTTGATACGCAGTATTTT
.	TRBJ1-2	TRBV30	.	CAWSVQGRGQGYTF	TGTGCCTGGAGTGTACAGGGCAGGGGTCAGGGCTACACCTTC
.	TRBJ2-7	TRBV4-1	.	CASSQEGLGYEQYF	TGCGCCAGCAGCCAAGAGGGACTGGGCTACGAGCAGTACTTC
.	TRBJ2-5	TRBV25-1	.	CASSGTSSRSWETQYF	TGTGCCAGCAGTGGTACGTCTAGCCGGAGCTGGGAGACCCAGTACTTC
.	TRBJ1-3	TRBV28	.	CASSLRGISGNTIYF	TGTGCCAGCAGTCTCCGGGGGATCTCTGGAAACACCATATATTTT
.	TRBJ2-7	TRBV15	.	CATSTTAYEQYF	TGTGCCACCAGCACCACAGCCTACGAGCAGTACTTC
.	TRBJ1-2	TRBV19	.	CASSMTRQGFDGYTF	TGTGCCAGTAGTATGACCCGCCAGGGGTTTGATGGCTACACCTTC
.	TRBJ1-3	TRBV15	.	CATSRERTYGNTIYF	TGTGCCACCAGCAGGGAAAGGACATATGGAAACACCATATATTTT
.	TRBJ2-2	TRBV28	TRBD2	CASSPPGLAGGLTGELFF	TGTGCCAGCAGTCCACCCGGACTAGCGGGAGGCCTCACCGGGGAGCTGTTTTTT
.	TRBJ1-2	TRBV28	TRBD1	CASSWGTGTTDYGYTF	TGTGCCAGCAGTTGGGGGACAGGGACCACCGACTATGGCTACACCTTC
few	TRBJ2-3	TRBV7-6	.	CASSRTGIKTDTQYF	TGTGCCAGCAGCCGAACAGGGATAAAGACAGATACGCAGTATTTT
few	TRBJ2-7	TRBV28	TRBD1	CAITGTGTDSYEQYF	TGTGCCATCACGGGGACCGGGACAGACTCCTACGAGCAGTACTTC
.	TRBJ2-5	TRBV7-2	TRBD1	CASSRTGPQETQYF	TGTGCCAGCAGCCGGACAGGCCCCCAAGAGACCCAGTACTTC
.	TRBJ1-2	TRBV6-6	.	CASSYSQIGDGYTF	TGTGCCAGCAGTTACTCACAGATCGGGGATGGCTACACCTTC
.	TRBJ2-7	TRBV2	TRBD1	CASTTRRQGESQYF	TGTGCCAGCACTACAAGGAGACAGGGAGAATCGCAGTACTTC
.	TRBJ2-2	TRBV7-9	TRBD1	CASSLGDRGRTGELFF	TGTGCCAGCAGCTTAGGGGACAGGGGTCGTACCGGGGAGCTGTTTTTT
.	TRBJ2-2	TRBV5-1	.	CASSFASETNTGELFF	TGCGCCAGCAGCTTTGCGTCCGAAACGAACACCGGGGAGCTGTTTTTT
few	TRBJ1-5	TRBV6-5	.	CASSYSRSNQPQHF	TGTGCCAGCAGTTACTCCCGTAGCAATCAGCCCCAGCATTTT
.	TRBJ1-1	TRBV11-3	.	CASSQTVNTEAFF	TGTGCCAGCAGCCAGACAGTGAACACTGAAGCTTTCTTT
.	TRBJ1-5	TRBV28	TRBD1	CASSLSGTGFNQPQHF	TGTGCCAGCAGTTTATCCGGGACAGGTTTCAATCAGCCCCAGCATTTT
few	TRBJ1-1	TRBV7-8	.	CASSQMGLMNTEAFF	TGTGCCAGCAGCCAGATGGGGCTCATGAACACTGAAGCTTTCTTT
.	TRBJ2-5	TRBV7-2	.	CASSLGTLPPLEQYF	TGTGCCAGCAGCTTAGGAACACTACCCCCCCTTGAGCAGTACTTC
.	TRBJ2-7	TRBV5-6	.	CASSLWSSYEQYF	TGTGCCAGCAGCTTGTGGAGCTCCTACGAGCAGTACTTC
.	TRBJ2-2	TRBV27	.	CASSPGSSGELFF	TGTGCCAGCAGCCCCGGGAGTTCCGGGGAGCTGTTTTTT
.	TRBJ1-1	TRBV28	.	CASRRDKSISAAFF	TGTGCCAGCAGACGGGATAAAAGTATATCGGCAGCTTTCTTT
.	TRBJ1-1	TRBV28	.	CASSFSTGRAGGNTEAFF	TGTGCCAGCAGTTTCTCCACTGGCAGGGCAGGTGGTAACACTGAAGCTTTCTTT
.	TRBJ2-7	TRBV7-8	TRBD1	CASNLKGQGGEQYF	TGTGCCAGCAACCTGAAGGGACAGGGTGGCGAGCAGTACTTC
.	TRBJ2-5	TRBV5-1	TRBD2	CASTETTGGAETQYF	TGCGCCAGCACCGAAACAACGGGAGGGGCGGAGACCCAGTACTTC
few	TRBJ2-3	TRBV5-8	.	CASSLVVRGTDTQYF	TGTGCCAGCAGCTTGGTTGTCAGGGGCACAGATACGCAGTATTTT
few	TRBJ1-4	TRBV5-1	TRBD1	CASSQGTGMEKLFF	TGCGCCAGCAGCCAAGGGACAGGGATGGAAAAACTGTTTTTT
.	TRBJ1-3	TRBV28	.	CASSMSSGNTIYF	TGTGCCAGCAGTATGAGCTCTGGAAACACCATATATTTT
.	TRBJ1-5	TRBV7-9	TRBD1	CASSLAGQDQPQHF	TGTGCCAGCAGCTTAGCGGGACAGGATCAGCCCCAGCATTTT
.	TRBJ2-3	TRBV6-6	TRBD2	CASSTGLAGTDTQYF	TGTGCCAGCAGTACCGGACTAGCGGGCACAGATACGCAGTATTTT
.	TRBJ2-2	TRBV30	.	CAWSFGLSTGELFF	TGTGCCTGGAGTTTCGGACTCAGCACCGGGGAGCTGTTTTTT
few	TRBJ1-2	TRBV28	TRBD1	CASSPAQGGNYGYTF	TGTGCCAGCAGTCCCGCCCAGGGGGGAAACTATGGCTACACCTTC
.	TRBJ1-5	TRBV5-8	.	CASSLLRGLSNQPQHF	TGTGCCAGCAGCTTGTTGCGGGGTCTTAGCAATCAGCCCCAGCATTTT